This T cell receptor beta chain was sequenced during a study of low-dose radiotherapy and immunotherapy resistance in tumors. On the study more broadly: Cohort 1 was treated with 0.5 Gy per fraction at 2-week intervals, amounting to 6.5 Gy overall. Aspirin was taken orally at 300 mg daily by patients, and this continued for four cycles from cycle 1 day 1.

V lost 7 bases and J lost 5; bases outside the gene matches: 9. Germline V gene data show CDR1 as MNHEY and CDR2 as SVGEGT. The CDR3 consists of 15 residues. A note on this clonotype: A far more abundant clone sits one base away, making this likely a read error.

TRAV and TRBV primers primed cDNA for both TCRalpha and TCRbeta. With a constant-region primer and a V-primer adapter, TCRs were subjected to approximately 18 PCR cycles of amplification. TCRdb passed the reads through MiXCR, listing each CDR3 protein once. The sample includes around 80,000 distinct CDR3 sequences, approximately 20% of them seen just once. This sample's time point: before trial treatment. All of the donors were given nivolumab, ipilimumab, aspirin, low-dose cyclophosphamide and low-dose radiotherapy as part of RACIN, a single-arm trial. The rearrangement links TRBV6-2 or TRBV6-3 to TRBJ2-3, with 10 bases identical to TRBD1. The sequence was collected from a male donor with prostate cancer. The sequencing here drew on PBMCs, taken before treatment. In DNA form, the CDR3 reads TGTGCCAGCACCGACCGGGACAGGGGCATAGATACGCAGTATTTT. Protein product: CASTDRDRGIDTQYF.